A selection of T cell receptor beta chains follows, all from one sample in a study of CD8 T cells in Susac syndrome. TCRdb re-analysed the immunoSEQ multiplex PCR reads in MiXCR, keeping a single row per CDR3 protein. The data contain about 120,000 distinct CDR3 sequences, about nine tenths of them seen just once; the ten biggest clones take up 0.11% to 0.15%. Sequences were obtained from CD4+ T cells from PBMCs. The receptors were sampled from a human donor in good health. Each CDR3 is given with its conserved first and last residue. The D gene is left open where the match is weak. Size is stated for part of the rows, as once, few or many counts, or as a class when the clone is expanded.

J: TRBJ2-1; V: TRBV12-3/TRBV12-4; size: NA; D: NA; CDR3: CASRTLGENEQFF; DNA: TGTGCCAGCAGGACACTGGGGGAAAATGAGCAGTTCTTC
J: TRBJ2-7; V: TRBV12-3/TRBV12-4; size: NA; D: NA; CDR3: CASSLNGNSYEQYF; DNA: TGTGCCAGCAGTTTAAACGGGAACTCCTACGAGCAGTACTTC
J: TRBJ2-7; V: TRBV19; size: NA; D: TRBD2; CDR3: CASRLAGGDYEQYF; DNA: TGTGCCAGTAGGTTGGCGGGAGGTGACTACGAGCAGTACTTC
J: TRBJ1-1; V: TRBV7-3; size: NA; D: NA; CDR3: CASSPRQANTEAFF; DNA: TGTGCCAGCAGCCCCCGACAGGCGAACACTGAAGCTTTCTTT
J: TRBJ2-2; V: TRBV28; size: NA; D: TRBD2; CDR3: CASSPNTGTSWGIDTGELFF; DNA: TGTGCCAGCAGTCCTAACACCGGGACTAGCTGGGGTATCGACACCGGGGAGCTGTTTTTT
J: TRBJ2-3; V: TRBV2; size: NA; D: NA; CDR3: CATRKGDTQYF; DNA: TGTGCCACTCGTAAGGGAGATACGCAGTATTTT
J: TRBJ2-4; V: TRBV7-2; size: NA; D: TRBD2; CDR3: CASSPGGVQNIQYF; DNA: TGTGCCAGCAGCCCCGGGGGGGTTCAAAACATTCAGTACTTC
J: TRBJ1-5; V: TRBV29-1; size: NA; D: NA; CDR3: CSVGGESQPQHF; DNA: TGCAGCGTGGGCGGGGAGTCTCAGCCCCAGCATTTT
J: TRBJ1-4; V: TRBV7-2; size: few; D: NA; CDR3: CASSAIAGSEKLFF; DNA: TGTGCCAGCAGCGCAATCGCAGGGAGTGAAAAACTGTTTTTT
J: TRBJ2-2; V: TRBV4-1; size: NA; D: TRBD1; CDR3: CASSQRVGTGLAGELFF; DNA: TGCGCCAGCAGCCAAAGAGTCGGGACAGGGCTCGCCGGGGAGCTGTTTTTT
J: TRBJ1-1; V: TRBV30; size: NA; D: TRBD1; CDR3: CAWSLGQVNTEAFF; DNA: TGTGCCTGGAGTTTGGGACAGGTGAACACTGAAGCTTTCTTT
J: TRBJ1-2; V: TRBV7-9; size: NA; D: TRBD1; CDR3: CASSPGRGQLNYGYTF; DNA: TGTGCCAGCAGCCCGGGGCGGGGACAGCTTAACTATGGCTACACCTTC
J: TRBJ2-1; V: TRBV5-1; size: NA; D: NA; CDR3: CASSLEAGFSYNEQFF; DNA: TGCGCCAGCAGCTTGGAAGCGGGTTTCTCCTACAATGAGCAGTTCTTC
J: TRBJ2-7; V: TRBV11-2; size: NA; D: TRBD2; CDR3: CASSLDAGGREQYF; DNA: TGTGCCAGCAGCTTAGATGCGGGGGGGCGCGAGCAGTACTTC
J: TRBJ2-7; V: TRBV14; size: NA; D: TRBD1; CDR3: CASSPRGDRDHEQYF; DNA: TGTGCCAGCAGCCCCCGGGGGGACAGGGATCACGAGCAGTACTTC
J: TRBJ2-1; V: TRBV20-1; size: NA; D: NA; CDR3: CSARGGYNEQFF; DNA: TGCAGTGCTAGGGGAGGTTACAATGAGCAGTTCTTC
J: TRBJ2-2; V: TRBV19; size: NA; D: NA; CDR3: CASSYPGSTGELFF; DNA: TGTGCCAGTAGTTACCCAGGGTCTACCGGGGAGCTGTTTTTT
J: TRBJ2-1; V: TRBV3-1; size: NA; D: NA; CDR3: CASSRIFGTSDEQFF; DNA: TGTGCCAGCAGCCGAATTTTCGGGACTTCCGACGAGCAGTTCTTC
J: TRBJ1-1; V: TRBV3-1; size: once; D: NA; CDR3: CASSPRGHHTEAFF; DNA: TGTGCCAGCAGCCCCCGGGGACACCACACTGAAGCTTTCTTT
J: TRBJ1-5; V: TRBV3-1; size: NA; D: NA; CDR3: CASSQEGQPQHF; DNA: TGTGCCAGCAGCCAAGAAGGGCAGCCCCAGCATTTT
J: TRBJ1-5; V: TRBV19; size: few; D: NA; CDR3: CASRRGASNQPQHF; DNA: TGTGCCAGTAGGCGGGGGGCGAGCAATCAGCCCCAGCATTTT
J: TRBJ2-7; V: TRBV2; size: NA; D: NA; CDR3: CASSETRTYEQYF; DNA: TGTGCCAGCAGTGAAACCAGGACCTACGAGCAGTACTTC
J: TRBJ1-2; V: TRBV7-9; size: few; D: TRBD1; CDR3: CASSSRDREHYGYTF; DNA: TGTGCCAGCAGCTCCCGGGACAGGGAACACTATGGCTACACCTTC
J: TRBJ1-2; V: TRBV7-2; size: NA; D: TRBD1; CDR3: CASSPGQGAWYYGYTF; DNA: TGTGCCAGCAGCCCGGGACAGGGGGCATGGTACTATGGCTACACCTTC
J: TRBJ2-7; V: TRBV4-3; size: NA; D: NA; CDR3: CASSQGLNRVSYEQYF; DNA: TGCGCCAGCAGCCAGGGCCTTAACAGGGTCTCCTACGAGCAGTACTTC
J: TRBJ1-1; V: TRBV12-3/TRBV12-4; size: NA; D: NA; CDR3: CASSSRGDLDQNTEAFF; DNA: TGTGCCAGCAGTTCAAGAGGGGACCTAGACCAGAACACTGAAGCTTTCTTT
J: TRBJ2-3; V: TRBV12-3/TRBV12-4; size: NA; D: NA; CDR3: CASRILERSTDTQYF; DNA: TGTGCCAGCAGGATATTAGAAAGAAGCACAGATACGCAGTATTTT
J: TRBJ2-3; V: TRBV6-2/TRBV6-3; size: NA; D: NA; CDR3: CASRASASSSTDTQYF; DNA: TGTGCCAGCAGAGCCTCGGCCAGTAGTAGCACAGATACGCAGTATTTT
J: TRBJ2-7; V: TRBV5-4; size: NA; D: NA; CDR3: CASSSPGGPSPYEQYF; DNA: TGTGCCAGCAGCTCCCCTGGTGGCCCAAGCCCCTACGAGCAGTACTTC
J: TRBJ2-7; V: TRBV7-9; size: NA; D: NA; CDR3: CASSLMGATYEQYF; DNA: TGTGCCAGCAGCTTAATGGGGGCTACCTACGAGCAGTACTTC
J: TRBJ2-1; V: TRBV3-1; size: NA; D: TRBD2; CDR3: CAISSGVGGREQFF; DNA: TGTGCCATATCGAGCGGGGTGGGGGGAAGAGAGCAGTTCTTC
J: TRBJ1-6; V: TRBV27; size: NA; D: NA; CDR3: CASSLSRGGTPLHF; DNA: TGTGCCAGCAGTTTATCAAGGGGGGGTACGCCCCTCCACTTT
J: TRBJ2-1; V: TRBV19; size: NA; D: TRBD1; CDR3: CASSPPGQGVLWQFF; DNA: TGTGCCAGTAGTCCCCCGGGACAGGGGGTTCTTTGGCAGTTCTTC
J: TRBJ2-2; V: TRBV4-2; size: NA; D: TRBD2; CDR3: CASSQVSAGGPIGELFF; DNA: TGTGCCAGCAGCCAAGTAAGCGCGGGAGGGCCGATCGGGGAGCTGTTTTTT
J: TRBJ1-1; V: TRBV18; size: NA; D: NA; CDR3: CASSPPETPNTEAFF; DNA: TGTGCCAGCTCACCACCTGAGACACCGAACACTGAAGCTTTCTTT
J: TRBJ1-2; V: TRBV27; size: NA; D: NA; CDR3: CASRIGAFYGYTF; DNA: TGTGCCAGCAGGATCGGGGCTTTCTATGGCTACACCTTC
J: TRBJ2-3; V: TRBV4-1; size: NA; D: NA; CDR3: CASSQDLPGTPTDTQYF; DNA: TGCGCCAGCAGCCAAGACCTTCCGGGGACGCCCACAGATACGCAGTATTTT
J: TRBJ1-1; V: TRBV5-6; size: NA; D: NA; CDR3: CASSLDGKNTEAFF; DNA: TGTGCCAGCAGCTTGGATGGGAAGAACACTGAAGCTTTCTTT
J: TRBJ1-3; V: TRBV29-1; size: NA; D: NA; CDR3: CSVRVAGNTIYF; DNA: TGCAGCGTGAGGGTGGCTGGAAACACCATATATTTT
J: TRBJ1-2; V: TRBV5-1; size: NA; D: NA; CDR3: CASIGGGGYTF; DNA: TGCGCCAGCATAGGAGGAGGTGGCTACACCTTC
J: TRBJ2-3; V: TRBV6-1; size: NA; D: TRBD1; CDR3: CASSDLTGTTDTQYF; DNA: TGTGCCAGCAGTGATTTGACAGGGACCACAGATACGCAGTATTTT
J: TRBJ1-2; V: TRBV18; size: NA; D: NA; CDR3: CASSTERDRTNYGYTF; DNA: TGTGCCAGCTCTACCGAACGGGACCGAACAAACTATGGCTACACCTTC
J: TRBJ2-7; V: TRBV7-2; size: NA; D: TRBD1; CDR3: CASSLQGPGNEQYF; DNA: TGTGCCAGCAGCCTACAGGGGCCGGGAAACGAGCAGTACTTC